This T cell receptor beta chain originates from a study of cytomegalovirus exposure and HLA in healthy donors. About this clone: The antigen is not known.

Broader study findings: In a later analysis, a missense DCLRE1C variant was linked to TCR beta V- and J-gene trimming. Through in vitro validation, three CMV-associated chains were shown to be specific for CMV antigens. The classifier was said to identify cytomegalovirus status with high specificity and sensitivity.

Germline V gives CDR1 LNHDA, CDR2 SQIVND (reference sequence). The CDR3 extends over 13 amino acids. V was cut by 6 bases and J by 0 bases, with 6 bases left in between. Each donor was healthy, and each was a bone marrow donor. PCR used 60 Vbeta primers and 13 Jbeta primers. Libraries were prepared by immunoSEQ multiplex PCR; TCRdb keeps only in-frame clonotypes and omits some of them. Of some 110,000 clones in the sample, over 80% are singletons; the top ten hold 5% to 6.5%. The gene calls are TRBV19 and TRBJ2-4, with no clear D. The TCR sequence derives from a man aged 18 to 29 in good health and CMV-seronegative. Sequenced: PBMCs. CDR3 loop: CASRAVAKNIQYF. The DNA of the CDR3 is TGTGCCAGTAGGGCGGTAGCCAAAAACATTCAGTACTTC.